The subject of this entry is one T cell receptor beta chain. The germline V gene encodes CDR1 SGDLS and CDR2 YYNGEE. Trimming removed 1 base from V and 4 bases from J, with 8 bases in between. This CDR3 is built from 13 residues. Treatment noted: oral pan-JAK inhibitor, 5-10 mg twice daily. This specimen belongs to a study of CD8+ T cells in alopecia areata. Isolated RNA was reverse transcribed into cDNA used as the sequencing template. Sequencing was performed with immunoSEQ multiplex PCR; in TCRdb, only in-frame clones are kept and a portion is missing. The profile covers about 160,000 clones, with 55% to 75% appearing a single time and 0.7% to 1% taken by the ten largest.

Here the sequenced sample was CD4+ T cells sorted from blood, taken at week 4, from a patient treated with tofacitinib. V usage is TRBV9 and J usage is TRBJ1-1; D gene unclear. The clonotype originates from a human donor with alopecia areata. The chain's CDR3 is CASSVQLFTEAFF. CDR3 coding DNA: TGTGCCAGCAGCGTACAGCTATTCACTGAAGCTTTCTTT.